This TCR beta chain appears in the sequencing data of a study of regulatory T cells in long-lasting Graves disease. This CDR3 region has 20 residues. The V gene's germline CDR1 is SEHNR and CDR2 FQNEAQ (reference sequence). The V and J ends lost 5 bases and 5 bases, in that order; junction bases with no gene match: 17. Arm-PCR of CDR3 regions with iRepertoire HTBI primers generated TCR beta libraries. Each CDR3 protein gets one entry after TCRdb re-called the multiplex PCR reads with MiXCR. Of hundreds of thousands of distinct CDR3 sequences detected, around 15% appear once; the ten largest clones hold roughly 25%. The time point is: newly diagnosed GD, antithyroid drugs for less than 3 months. Extracted RNA from PBMCs served as the source of the TCR library. Another study also made use of these data, one on T cells in Graves' hyperthyroidism and ophthalmopathy. This second report adds: Aged 18 to 65, the patients had hyperthyroidism that was newly diagnosed and had lasted under 2 months. A set of HTBI primers served as the primers for a first-round RT-PCR of the TCR CDR3.

Sample: peripheral blood mononuclear cells (PBMCs), taken at new diagnosis, from a patient treated with antithyroid drugs. The TCR sequence derives from a woman aged 35-65 years with Graves disease. The genes are TRBV7-9 and TRBJ2-5; 16 positions agree with TRBD2. The CDR3 here is CASSQESLRGLAGGLETQYF. The CDR3 DNA reads TGTGCCAGCAGCCAAGAATCCCTCCGGGGACTAGCGGGGGGGTTGGAGACCCAGTACTTC.